The 10 T cell receptor beta chains listed next were all sequenced from one sample in a study of blood T cell repertoires in COVID-19. The protocol was immunoSEQ multiplex PCR, while the TCRdb copy is restricted to in-frame clones and leaves out a portion. The sample carries hundreds of thousands of clones, approximately 86% recorded once. Input material: peripheral blood. All receptors come from a middle-aged man with acute or convalescent COVID-19.

This clone was detected a few times. The chain employs TRBV5-1 and TRBJ2-3; D remains unclear. This CDR3 region has 12 residues. From germline, CDR1 is SGHRS and CDR2 YFSETQ. The V gene lost 4 bases and the J gene lost 2 bases, with 5 bases spanning the gap. The CDR3 DNA is TGCGCCAGCAGCCCCAACACAGATACGCAGTATTTT. Its translation is CASSPNTDTQYF. Complete variable domain (other parts from reference TRBV5-1 and TRBJ2-3): KAGVTQTPRYLIKTRGQQVTLSCSPISGHRSVSWYQQTPGQGLQFLFEYFSETQRNKGNFPGRFSGRQFSNSRSEMNVSTLELGDSALYLCASSPNTDTQYFGPGTRLTVL.

V is TRBV5-4 and J is TRBJ1-4; possible D gene TRBD1, 5 bases. CDR1 and CDR2 (germline): SGHNT, YYREEE (reference sequence). This CDR3 spans 14 amino acids. V gave up 2 bases and J gave up 7 bases, with 12 bases separating them. CDR3 nucleotides: TGTGCCAGCAGCTTAGGCGGGGCGTCTGAAAAACTGTTTTTT. It codes for CASSLGGASEKLFF.

This chain's CDR3 is CAYRQGMRANVLTF. The CDR3 nucleotides are TGTGCCTACAGACAGGGCATGAGGGCCAACGTCCTGACTTTC. The chain is built from TRBV30 and TRBJ2-6, with TRBD1 matching over 7 bases. This CDR3 is built from 14 residues. Trimming took 7 bases from V and 5 from J; bases not matched to a gene: 8. In germline, CDR1 is GTSNPN, CDR2 SVGIG (reference sequence).

In DNA, the CDR3 is TGTGCCAGCAGCCTACAGCAGGCTAACTATGGCTACACCTTC. Translated: CASSLQQANYGYTF. The chain links TRBV3-1 (or the pseudogene TRBV3-2) to TRBJ1-2, with D unresolved. CDR1 and CDR2 (germline): LGHDT, YNNKEL (reference sequence). The CDR3 is 14 amino acids. V lost 4 bases and J 0 bases, leaving 9 bases between the germline ends.

J is TRBJ1-6 and V is TRBV5-1, with 10 bases identical to TRBD1. The CDR3 has 18 residues. Germline lookup yields CDR1 SGHRS and CDR2 YFSETQ. V lost 0 bases, J lost 0 bases, and 3 bases stayed unmatched. This CDR3 reads CASSLAGQGSSYNSPLHF. CDR3 in DNA: TGCGCCAGCAGCTTGGCGGGACAGGGGAGCTCCTATAATTCACCCCTCCACTTT.

The chain couples TRBV5-1 to TRBJ1-3; TRBD1 agrees at 9 bases. Per germline, CDR1 SGHRS and CDR2 YFSETQ. This CDR3 region has 17 residues. The J segment lost 0 bases and the V segment lost 4 bases, leaving 8 bases of the junction unmatched. CDR3 sequence: CASSTGTGSLSGNTIYF. DNA for the CDR3: TGCGCCAGCAGCACCGGGACAGGGTCGCTCTCTGGAAACACCATATATTTT.

The chain combines TRBV6-5 with TRBJ2-4; weak D call: TRBD1 (5 bases). The V gene's germline CDR1 is MNHEY and CDR2 SVGAGI. This CDR3 comprises 13 residues. V was trimmed by 11 bases and J by 7 bases, leaving 18 bases between them. CDR3 region: CAARDQGRNIQYF. DNA for the CDR3: TGTGCCGCCAGGGATCAGGGTCGCAACATTCAGTACTTC.

The V and J genes are TRBV19 and TRBJ2-1, with TRBD2 matching over 9 bases. After removal of 3 bases from V and 5 bases from J, the junction contained 8 bases not matched to a gene. The CDR3 has 16 residues. Germline V gene sequence: CDR1 LNHDA, CDR2 SQIVND (reference sequence). CDR3 sequence reads: CASSILLAGRDNEQFF. CDR3 in DNA: TGTGCCAGTAGTATCCTTCTAGCGGGGAGGGACAATGAGCAGTTCTTC.

In its sample, this clone was seen a few times. V gene TRBV10-3 combines with J gene TRBJ2-7; 10 nucleotides line up with TRBD2. Trimming took 0 bases from V and 2 from J; bases not matched to a gene: 10. The CDR3 contains 18 residues. Germline assignment: CDR1 ENHRY and CDR2 SYGVKD. The CDR3 here is CAISESLLAGVQTYEQYF. The CDR3 bases are TGTGCCATCAGTGAGTCTCTGCTAGCGGGGGTCCAGACCTACGAGCAGTACTTC.

The chain carries TRBV9 and TRBJ1-3; D is unclear. Germline V gene data show CDR1 as SGDLS and CDR2 as YYNGEE. V was trimmed by 1 base and J by 0 bases, leaving 8 bases between them. The CDR3 totals 15 residues. The CDR3 region is CASSVSTASGNTIYF. Here the CDR3 DNA reads TGTGCCAGCAGCGTAAGTACAGCCTCTGGAAACACCATATATTTT.